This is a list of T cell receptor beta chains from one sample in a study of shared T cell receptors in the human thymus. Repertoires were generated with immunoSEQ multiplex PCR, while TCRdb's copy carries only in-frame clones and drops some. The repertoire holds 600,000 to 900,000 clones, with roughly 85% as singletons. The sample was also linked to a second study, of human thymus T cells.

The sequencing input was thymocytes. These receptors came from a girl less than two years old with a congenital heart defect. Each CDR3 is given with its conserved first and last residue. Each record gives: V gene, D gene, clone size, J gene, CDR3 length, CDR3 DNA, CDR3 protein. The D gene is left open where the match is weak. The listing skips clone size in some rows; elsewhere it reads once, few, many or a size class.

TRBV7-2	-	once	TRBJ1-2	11	TGTGCCAGCAGCCAAGAGACAGAAAACACCTTC	CASSQETENTF
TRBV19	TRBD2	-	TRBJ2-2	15	TGTGCCAGTAGTCGGGGGGTCCTCTACACCGGGGAGCTGTTTTTT	CASSRGVLYTGELFF
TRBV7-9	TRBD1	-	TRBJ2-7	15	TGTGCCAGCAGCTTTGACGGGACAGAAACCTACGAGCAGTACTTC	CASSFDGTETYEQYF
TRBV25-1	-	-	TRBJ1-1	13	TGTGCCAGCAGTCCAGACAGAAAAACTGAAGCTTTCTTT	CASSPDRKTEAFF
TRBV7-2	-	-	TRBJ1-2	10	TGTGCCAGCAGCCAAAATGGCTACACCTTC	CASSQNGYTF
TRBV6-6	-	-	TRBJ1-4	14	TGTGCCAGCAGTTACTCGAATAGCGATCCAAAACTGTTTTTT	CASSYSNSDPKLFF
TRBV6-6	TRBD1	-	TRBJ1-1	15	TGTGCCAGCAGTTTGGGACAGGGGGCGAAAGGGGAAACTTTCTTT	CASSLGQGAKGETFF
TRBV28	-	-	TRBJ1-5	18	TGTGCCAGCGGCCGCTCTTCTGTGGGGGCCCTAATGCGTCAGCCCCAGCATTTT	CASGRSSVGALMRQPQHF
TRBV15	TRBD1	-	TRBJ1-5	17	TGTGCCACCAGCAGAGACCGGGACAGGGTCCCCAATCAGCCCCAGCATTTT	CATSRDRDRVPNQPQHF
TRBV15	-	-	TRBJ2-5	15	TGTGCCACCAGCAGAGAACAGCTGCACCAAGAGACCCAGTACTTC	CATSREQLHQETQYF
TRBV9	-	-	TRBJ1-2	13	TGTGCCAGCAGCCCAGGACAGATCTATGGCTACACCTTC	CASSPGQIYGYTF
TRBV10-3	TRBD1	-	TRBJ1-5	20	TGTGCCATCAGTGCGGAAGGGGAACGGGACAGGGAATTGGTCAATCAGCCCCAGCATTTT	CAISAEGERDRELVNQPQHF
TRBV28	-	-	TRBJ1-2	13	TGTGCCAGCAGTTTTCGGGGGTACTATGGCTACACCTTC	CASSFRGYYGYTF
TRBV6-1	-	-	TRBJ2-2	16	TGTGCCAGCAGTGCCGAGGATGGAGGTGGGACCGGGGAGCTGTTTTTT	CASSAEDGGGTGELFF
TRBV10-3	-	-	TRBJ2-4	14	TGTGCCATCAGCCGGACTCTAGCCAAAAACATTCAGTACTTC	CAISRTLAKNIQYF
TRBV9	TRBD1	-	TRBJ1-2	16	TGTGCCAGCAGCGGGAGGGACAGGGCCCCAAACTATGGCTACACCTTC	CASSGRDRAPNYGYTF
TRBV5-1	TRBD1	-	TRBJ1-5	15	TGCGCCAGCAGTTTGGGGACAGATAACCATCAGCCCCAGCATTTT	CASSLGTDNHQPQHF
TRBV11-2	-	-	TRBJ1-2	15	TGTGCCAGCAGCTTAGTTTCAGGACACCTCTATGGCTACACCTTC	CASSLVSGHLYGYTF
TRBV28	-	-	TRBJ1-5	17	TGTGCCAGCAGTCCGCAAGTCCGGGACACCTTCAATCAGCCCCAGCATTTT	CASSPQVRDTFNQPQHF
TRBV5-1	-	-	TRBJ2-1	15	TGCGCCAGCAGCTCGGGACTTGGGGTATACAATGAGCAGTTCTTC	CASSSGLGVYNEQFF
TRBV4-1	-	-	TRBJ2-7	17	TGCGCCAGCAGCCCCCGGGCCCAGAACGGGGATCACTACGAGCAGTACTTC	CASSPRAQNGDHYEQYF
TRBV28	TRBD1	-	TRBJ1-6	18	TGTGCCAGCACCGGCCTAAGGACAGGGCGTGGGTATAATTCACCCCTCCACTTT	CASTGLRTGRGYNSPLHF
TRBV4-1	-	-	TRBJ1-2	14	TGCGCCAGCAGCCAAGTATACCCGGAGGATGGCTACACCTTC	CASSQVYPEDGYTF
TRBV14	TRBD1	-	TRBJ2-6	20	TGTGCCAGCAGCCAAGATTCCAGGACAGGGTTCTCCTCTGGGGCCAACGTCCTGACTTTC	CASSQDSRTGFSSGANVLTF
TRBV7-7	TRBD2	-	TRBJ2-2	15	TGTGCCAGCAGCTCGCTAGCGGGGGGGCGAGGGGAGCTGTTTTTT	CASSSLAGGRGELFF
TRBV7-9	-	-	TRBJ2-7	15	TGTGCCAGCAGCTTAAAGGGGAGGAACCGCTACGAGCAGTACTTC	CASSLKGRNRYEQYF
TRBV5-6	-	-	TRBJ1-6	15	TGTGCCAGCAGCCCACGACAGACTAGTAATTCACCCCTCCACTTT	CASSPRQTSNSPLHF
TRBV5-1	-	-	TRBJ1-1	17	TGCGCCAGCAGCTTGGCGTCGGTGGCCGACTGGAACACTGAAGCTTTCTTT	CASSLASVADWNTEAFF
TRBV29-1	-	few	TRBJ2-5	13	TGCAGCGTTGAAGGGCGGGGCGGAGAGACCCAGTACTTC	CSVEGRGGETQYF
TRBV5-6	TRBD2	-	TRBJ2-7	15	TGTGCCAGCAGCGCTGCCTCGGGCGGGGGCTACGAGCAGTACTTC	CASSAASGGGYEQYF
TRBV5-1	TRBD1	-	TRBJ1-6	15	TGCGCCAGCAGCTTTCAGGGACAGCCTAATTCACCCCTCCACTTT	CASSFQGQPNSPLHF
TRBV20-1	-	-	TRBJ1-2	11	TGCAGTGCCTGTCCTCTCTATGGCTACACCTTC	CSACPLYGYTF
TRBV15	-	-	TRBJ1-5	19	TGTGCCACCAGCAGAGAAGACCTCCTTGGGGAGCCCCTCAATCAGCCCCAGCATTTT	CATSREDLLGEPLNQPQHF
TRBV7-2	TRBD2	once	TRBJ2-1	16	TGTGCCAGCAGCTTAGCTCGAGGGACTAGCGTCAATGAGCAGTTCTTC	CASSLARGTSVNEQFF
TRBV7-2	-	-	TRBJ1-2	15	TGTGCCAGCAGCTTAGTTTGGGGGGGGTCGGTCGGCTACACCTTC	CASSLVWGGSVGYTF
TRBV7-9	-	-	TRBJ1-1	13	TGTGCCAGCAGCCCCGGCGGCAACACTGAAGCTTTCTTT	CASSPGGNTEAFF
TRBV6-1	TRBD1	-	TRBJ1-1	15	TGTGCCAGCAGCTTAGAGGGGGCGTATTCCACTGAAGCTTTCTTT	CASSLEGAYSTEAFF
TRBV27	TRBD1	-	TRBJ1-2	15	TGTGCCAGCAGTATAGGACAGGGGTGGTTAAATGGCTACACCTTC	CASSIGQGWLNGYTF
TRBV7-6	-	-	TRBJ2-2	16	TGTGCCAGCAGCCTACCACGACAGGGAGGAGCCGGGGAGCTGTTTTTT	CASSLPRQGGAGELFF
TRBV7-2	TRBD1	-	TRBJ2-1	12	TGTGCCAGCAGCCACAGGGGTAATGAGCAGTTCTTC	CASSHRGNEQFF
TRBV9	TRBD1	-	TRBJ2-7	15	TGTGCCAGCAGCGCCGGGACAGGGGGATCCTACGAGCAGTACTTC	CASSAGTGGSYEQYF
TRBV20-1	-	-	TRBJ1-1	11	TGCAGTGCTAGAGTGGTAAGCGAAGCTTTCTTT	CSARVVSEAFF
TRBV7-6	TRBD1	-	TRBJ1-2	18	TGTGCCAGCAGCCCGAGGGACAGGGAACGGGCTGGAGAGAATGGCTACACCTTC	CASSPRDRERAGENGYTF
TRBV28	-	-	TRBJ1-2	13	TGTGCCAGCAGTTTTGGGGCAACTGATGGCTACACCTTC	CASSFGATDGYTF
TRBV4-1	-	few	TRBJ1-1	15	TGCGCCAGCAGCTATCTTACAGGGTTGGGCACTGAAGCTTTCTTT	CASSYLTGLGTEAFF
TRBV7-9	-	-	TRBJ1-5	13	TGTGCCAGCAGCTTGGCTCCTCATCAGCCCCAGCATTTT	CASSLAPHQPQHF
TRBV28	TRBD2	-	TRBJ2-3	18	TGTGCCAGCATTCGGGGGCTAGCGGGGGGGAAGTACACAGATACGCAGTATTTT	CASIRGLAGGKYTDTQYF
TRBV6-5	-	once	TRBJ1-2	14	TGTGCCAGCAGTTTAGGGTCCGCCTGGGGCGGCTACACCTTC	CASSLGSAWGGYTF
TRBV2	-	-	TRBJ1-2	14	TGTGCCAGCAGAGATCAGGACAAAAGAGGTGGCTACACCTTC	CASRDQDKRGGYTF
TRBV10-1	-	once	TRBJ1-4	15	TGCGCCAGCAGTGACGCAGTGACAACTAATGAAAAACTGTTTTTT	CASSDAVTTNEKLFF
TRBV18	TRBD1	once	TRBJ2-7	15	TGTGCCAGCTCACAACGCAGGGGGCTAATCTACGAGCAGTACTTC	CASSQRRGLIYEQYF
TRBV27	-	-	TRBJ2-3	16	TGTGCCAGCAGTTTCTCCCCAGGGGTGGGGACAGATACGCAGTATTTT	CASSFSPGVGTDTQYF
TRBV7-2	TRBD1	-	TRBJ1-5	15	TGTGCCAGCAGCTTCAGACAGGGGGAAAATCAGCCCCAGCATTTT	CASSFRQGENQPQHF
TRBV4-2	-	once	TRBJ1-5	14	TGTGCCAGCAGCCAAGATCGTACTTGGCAGCCCCAGCATTTT	CASSQDRTWQPQHF
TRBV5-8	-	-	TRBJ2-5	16	TGTGCCAGCAGCCTCGGCCGGGACTCACCGAAAGAGACCCAGTACTTC	CASSLGRDSPKETQYF